Given below is one T cell receptor (beta chain) in context. Its specificity is not known. This specimen comes from a study of T cell responses to AZD1222 COVID-19 vaccine. Study observations and caveats: White British ancestry dominated among donors, who included more females, and clonal diversity was possibly underestimated.

The V end was cut by 3 bases, the J end by 6 bases, with 13 bases between. The CDR3 covers 14 residues. Germline CDR1 reads SGHKS; CDR2 reads YYEKEE (reference sequence). Profiling relied on immunoSEQ multiplex PCR, and the TCRdb table lists in-frame clones only, not all of them. The table has about 130,000 clones, around 92% seen once; the top ten hold approximately 3.5%. The source of this sequence is an adult who received the AZD1222 COVID-19 vaccine. Here the sequenced sample was peripheral blood, taken 28 days after the second AZD1222 dose. This chain uses TRBV5-5 with TRBJ1-5, with D maybe TRBD1 (5 bases). CDR3 sequence (DNA): TGTGCCAGCAGCTCGTACAGGTTCGGTCAGCCCCAGCATTTT. Amino acids: CASSSYRFGQPQHF.